Below are 2 T cell receptor beta chains sequenced from a single sample in a study of shared clonotypes between healthy human individuals. Naive CD8 isolation took CD45RO-negative cells positively selected for CCR7 and excluded terminally differentiated effector memory CD45RA+ cells. Measured with immunoSEQ multiplex PCR; TCRdb has only the in-frame clones, and not every one. The sample has some 2.1 million clones, approximately 94% seen once. Sample: naive CD8+ T cells sorted from blood. These receptors all stem from a man younger than 30 in good health.

The chain couples TRBV6-6 to TRBJ1-4; maybe TRBD1 (5 bases). There are 15 residues in the CDR3. Germline V gene lookup returns CDR1 MNHNY and CDR2 SVGAGI (reference sequence). The V end lost 1 base, the J end lost 7 bases, and 13 bases lay between the germline ends. The CDR3 coding sequence is TGTGCCAGCAGTTACTGGGACCCTGCAGCTGAAAAACTGTTTTTT. It specifies CASSYWDPAAEKLFF.

V is TRBV7-9 and J is TRBJ2-3, with D perhaps TRBD2 (5 bases). The V and J ends lost 4 bases and 8 bases respectively, with 19 bases between them. The germline CDR1 and CDR2 sequences are SEHNR and FQNEAQ (reference sequence). This CDR3 is built from 15 residues. CDR3: CASSSTRGNYITQYF. The CDR3 DNA sequence: TGTGCCAGCAGCTCCACCCGGGGAAACTATATTACGCAGTATTTT.